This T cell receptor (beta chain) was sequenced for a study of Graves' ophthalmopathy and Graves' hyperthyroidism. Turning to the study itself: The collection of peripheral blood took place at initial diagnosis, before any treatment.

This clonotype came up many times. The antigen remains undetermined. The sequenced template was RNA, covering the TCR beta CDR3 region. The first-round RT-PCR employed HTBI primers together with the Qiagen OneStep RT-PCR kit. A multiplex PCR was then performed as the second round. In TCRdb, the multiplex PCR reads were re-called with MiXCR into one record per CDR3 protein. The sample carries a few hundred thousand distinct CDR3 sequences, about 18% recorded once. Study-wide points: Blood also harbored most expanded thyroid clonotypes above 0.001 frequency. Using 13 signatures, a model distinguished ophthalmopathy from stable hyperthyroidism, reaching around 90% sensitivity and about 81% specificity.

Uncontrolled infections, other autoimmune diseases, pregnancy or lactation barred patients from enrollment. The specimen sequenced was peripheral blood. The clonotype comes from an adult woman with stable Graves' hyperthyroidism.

CDR3 loop: CASSYSLGKNTEAFF. Here the CDR3 DNA reads TGTGCCAGCAGTTACTCGCTGGGGAAGAACACTGAAGCTTTCTTT. The V call is TRBV6-6, the J call TRBJ1-1, with unresolved D. CDR1 is MNHNY, CDR2 SVGAGI, per germline (reference sequence). The V and J ends lost 0 bases and 1 base respectively, with 9 bases between them. This CDR3 comprises 15 residues.